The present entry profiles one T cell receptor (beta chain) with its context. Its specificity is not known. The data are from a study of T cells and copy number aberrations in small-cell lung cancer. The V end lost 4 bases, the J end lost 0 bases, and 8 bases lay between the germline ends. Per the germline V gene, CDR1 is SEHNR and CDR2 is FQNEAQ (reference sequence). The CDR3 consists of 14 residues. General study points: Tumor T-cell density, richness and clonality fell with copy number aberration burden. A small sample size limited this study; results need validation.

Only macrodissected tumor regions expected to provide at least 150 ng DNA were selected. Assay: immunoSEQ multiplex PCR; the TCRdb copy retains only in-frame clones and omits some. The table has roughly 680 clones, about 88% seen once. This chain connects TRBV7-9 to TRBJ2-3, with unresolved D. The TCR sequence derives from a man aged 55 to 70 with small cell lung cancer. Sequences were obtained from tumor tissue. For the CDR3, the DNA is TGTGCCAGCAGCTCTATAATAAGCACAGATACGCAGTATTTT. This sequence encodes CASSSIISTDTQYF.